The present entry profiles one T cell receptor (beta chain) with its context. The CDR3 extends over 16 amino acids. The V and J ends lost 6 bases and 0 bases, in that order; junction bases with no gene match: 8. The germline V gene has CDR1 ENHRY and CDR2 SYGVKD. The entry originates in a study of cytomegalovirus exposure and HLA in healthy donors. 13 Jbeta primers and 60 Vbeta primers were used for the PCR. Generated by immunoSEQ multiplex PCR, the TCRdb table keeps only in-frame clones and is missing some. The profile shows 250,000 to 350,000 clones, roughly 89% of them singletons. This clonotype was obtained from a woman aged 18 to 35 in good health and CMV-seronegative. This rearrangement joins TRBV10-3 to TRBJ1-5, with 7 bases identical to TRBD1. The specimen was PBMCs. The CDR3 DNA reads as TGTGCCATCAGCACAGGGGCCCCATCTAGCAATCAGCCCCAGCATTTT. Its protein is CAISTGAPSSNQPQHF.